This TCR beta chain is from a study of T-cell memory formation after mild COVID-19. The CDR3 covers 13 residues. V dropped 6 bases and J dropped 5 bases, with 13 bases sitting between them. CDR1 and CDR2 (germline): ENHRY, SYGVKD. TCRdb ran MiXCR on the 5' RACE reads and lists one entry per CDR3 protein. The sample includes around 310,000 distinct CDR3 sequences, 20% to 25% of them seen just once. The chain is built from TRBV10-3 and TRBJ1-1; D not resolved. The receptor was derived from a man younger than 30 who had mild COVID-19 (a few samples of this study predate the infection). Cell type and time point are not known. The sequencing sample was made of PBMCs or a T cell subset sorted from them (not recorded which). The CDR3 coding sequence is TGTGCCATCAGCCTGCTCGGATGGACTGAAGCTTTCTTT. Residues: CAISLLGWTEAFF.